This T cell receptor (beta chain) derives from a study of identical twins. MiXCR was run by TCRdb on the 5' RACE reads, yielding one entry per CDR3 protein. This sample has 1.5 million or so distinct CDR3 sequences, with more than 30% found just once. The ends were cut back, 6 bases at V and 0 bases at J, with 15 bases in the middle. CDR3 size: 16 residues. Germline-derived CDR1 and CDR2 are SEHNR and FQNEAQ (reference sequence). The receptor's source is a newborn girl in good health. The genes are TRBV7-9 and TRBJ2-1; no clear D gene. The sequenced material came from cord blood. In DNA form, the CDR3 reads TGTGCCAGCAGTAACCCTGAGGCATCCTCCTACAATGAGCAGTTCTTC. Encoded protein: CASSNPEASSYNEQFF.